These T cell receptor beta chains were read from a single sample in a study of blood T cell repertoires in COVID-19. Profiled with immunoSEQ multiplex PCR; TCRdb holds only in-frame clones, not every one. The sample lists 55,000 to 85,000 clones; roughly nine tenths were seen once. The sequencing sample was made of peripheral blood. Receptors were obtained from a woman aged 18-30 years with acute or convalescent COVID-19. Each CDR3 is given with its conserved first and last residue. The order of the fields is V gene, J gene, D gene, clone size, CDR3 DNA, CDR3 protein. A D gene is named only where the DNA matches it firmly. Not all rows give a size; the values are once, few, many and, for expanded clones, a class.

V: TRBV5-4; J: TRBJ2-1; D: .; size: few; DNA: TGTGCCAGCAGCTTGGAGCCAACAACCGAACTACAATTGCAGTTCTTC; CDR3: CASSLEPTTELQLQFF
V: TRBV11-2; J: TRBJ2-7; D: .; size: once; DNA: TGTGCCAGCAGGATGGGCACCCCCTACGAGCAGTACTTC; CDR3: CASRMGTPYEQYF
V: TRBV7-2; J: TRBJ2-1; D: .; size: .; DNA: TGTGCCAGCAGCGACTCCCCCTTGGTAGATGAGCAGTTCTTC; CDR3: CASSDSPLVDEQFF
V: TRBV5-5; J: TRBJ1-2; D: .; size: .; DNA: TGTGCCAGCAGCTTTCAGTCTAACTATGGCTACACCTTC; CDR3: CASSFQSNYGYTF
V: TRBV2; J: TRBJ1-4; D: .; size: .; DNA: TGTGCCAGCAGGCGGGCCGGTGAAAAACTGTTTTTT; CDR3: CASRRAGEKLFF
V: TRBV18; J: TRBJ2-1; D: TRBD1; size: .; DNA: TGTGCCAGCTCACCACCGTTAGGACAGGGGTCCTACAATGAGCAGTTCTTC; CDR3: CASSPPLGQGSYNEQFF
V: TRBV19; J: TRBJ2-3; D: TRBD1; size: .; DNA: TGTGCCAGTAGTAGCGGACAGGGGACAAATACGCAGTATTTT; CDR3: CASSSGQGTNTQYF
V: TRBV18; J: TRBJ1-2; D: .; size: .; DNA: TGTGCCAGCTCAGATACCACAGGGAACTATGGCTACACCTTC; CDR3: CASSDTTGNYGYTF
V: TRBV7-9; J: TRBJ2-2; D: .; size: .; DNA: TGTGCCAGCAGCTTAGTTCTAGCAAGTAACACCGGGGAGCTGTTTTTT; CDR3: CASSLVLASNTGELFF
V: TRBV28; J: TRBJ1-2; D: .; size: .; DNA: TGTGCCAGCAGTTTATTCCTGGGCAACTATGGCTACACCTTC; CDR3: CASSLFLGNYGYTF
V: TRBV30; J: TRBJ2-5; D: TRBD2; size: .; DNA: TGTGCCTGGAGCGGGGGGACCGCCGGAGGGACCCAGTACTTC; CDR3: CAWSGGTAGGTQYF
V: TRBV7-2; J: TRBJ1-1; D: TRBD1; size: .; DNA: TGTGCCAGCAGCTTAGTGGCCAGGGGGCGAATGAACACTGAAGCTTTCTTT; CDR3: CASSLVARGRMNTEAFF
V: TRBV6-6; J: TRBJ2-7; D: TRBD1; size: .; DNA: TGTGCCAGCAGCTCCGGACAGGGGAGATACGAGCAGTACTTC; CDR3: CASSSGQGRYEQYF
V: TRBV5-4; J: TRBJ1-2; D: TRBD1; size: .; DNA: TGTGCCAGCAGCTCTTACGGACAGGGGAGGAGTGGGAACTATGGCTACACCTTC; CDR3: CASSSYGQGRSGNYGYTF
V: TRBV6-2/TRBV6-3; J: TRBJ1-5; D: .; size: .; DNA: TGTGCCAGCAGTTACTCGATCGGTCAGCGGGGAAATCAGCCCCAGCATTTT; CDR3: CASSYSIGQRGNQPQHF
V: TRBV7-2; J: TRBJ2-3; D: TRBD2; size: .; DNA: TGTGCCAGCAGCTGGAGGCTAGCGGGAGAGGGAGATACGCAGTATTTT; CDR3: CASSWRLAGEGDTQYF
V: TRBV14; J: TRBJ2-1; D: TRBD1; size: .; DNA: TGTGCCAGCAGCCAAGAAATTTGGACAGGGGGCTCCTACAATGAGCAGTTCTTC; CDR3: CASSQEIWTGGSYNEQFF
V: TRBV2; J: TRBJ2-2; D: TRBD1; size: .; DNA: TGTGCCAGCAGTGCGTATGGACAGGGAAACGGGGAGCTGTTTTTT; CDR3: CASSAYGQGNGELFF
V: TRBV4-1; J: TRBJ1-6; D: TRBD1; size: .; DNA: TGCGCCAGCAGCCAGGGACAGTATAATTCACCCCTCCACTTT; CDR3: CASSQGQYNSPLHF
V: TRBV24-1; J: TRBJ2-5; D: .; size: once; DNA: TGTGCCACCAGTGATTCCCGGGGAGGGACCCAGTACTTC; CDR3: CATSDSRGGTQYF
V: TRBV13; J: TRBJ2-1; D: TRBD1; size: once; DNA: TGTGCCAGCAGCTTAGGGGACAGGGAAAGCGGTGAGCAGTTCTTC; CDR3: CASSLGDRESGEQFF
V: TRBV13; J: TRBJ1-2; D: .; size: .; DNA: TGTGCCAGCAGCTTGGAGGGAATCTACACCTTC; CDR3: CASSLEGIYTF
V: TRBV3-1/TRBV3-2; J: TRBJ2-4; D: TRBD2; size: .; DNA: TGTGCCAGCAGCCAAGGGCCGGGGGGGGCCAAAAACATTCAGTACTTC; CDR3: CASSQGPGGAKNIQYF
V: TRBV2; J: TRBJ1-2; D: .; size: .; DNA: TGTGCCAGCAGTGTGAGTGGCTACACCTTC; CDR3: CASSVSGYTF
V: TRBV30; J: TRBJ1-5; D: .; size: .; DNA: TGTGCCTGGAGTCGACGGACGGGGCAGCCCCAGCATTTT; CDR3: CAWSRRTGQPQHF
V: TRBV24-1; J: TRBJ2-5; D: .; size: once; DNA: TGTGCCACCAGTGACCCCACAGGGATAGAGACCCAGTACTTC; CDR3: CATSDPTGIETQYF
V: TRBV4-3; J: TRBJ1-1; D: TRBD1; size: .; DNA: TGCGCCAGCAGCCAAGATAGGATGACAGGGGGTGACATAAAAACTTTCTTT; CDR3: CASSQDRMTGGDIKTFF
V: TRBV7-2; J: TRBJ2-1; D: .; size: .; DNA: TGTGCCAGCAGCCGCACAGGGAGCTCCTACAATGAGCAGTTCTTC; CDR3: CASSRTGSSYNEQFF
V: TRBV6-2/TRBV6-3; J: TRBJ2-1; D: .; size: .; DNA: TGTGCCAGCAGTAGAGGAGCGGGCGACTCCTACAATGAGCAGTTCTTC; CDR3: CASSRGAGDSYNEQFF
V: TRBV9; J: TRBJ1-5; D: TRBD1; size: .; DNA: TGTGCCAGCAGCGTAGGGGACAGCCAGCCCCAGCATTTT; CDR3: CASSVGDSQPQHF
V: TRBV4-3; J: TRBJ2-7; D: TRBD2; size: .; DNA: TGCGCCAGCAGCCAAGATCGGACGGGAGGAGCCTACGAGCAGTACTTC; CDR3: CASSQDRTGGAYEQYF
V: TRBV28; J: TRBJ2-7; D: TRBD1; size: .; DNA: TGTGCCAGCAGTGACAGGGGGCACGGCGAGCAGTACTTC; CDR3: CASSDRGHGEQYF
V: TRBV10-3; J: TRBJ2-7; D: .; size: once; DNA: TGTGCCATCAGTGAGTCGGGCGACGAGCAGTACTTC; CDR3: CAISESGDEQYF
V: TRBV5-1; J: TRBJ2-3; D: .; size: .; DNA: TGCGCCAGCAGTGAGCGGATTAACACAGATACGCAGTATTTT; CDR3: CASSERINTDTQYF
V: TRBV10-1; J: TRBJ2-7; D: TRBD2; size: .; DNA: TGCGCCAGAGTAGGAGGACTAGCGGTCTACGAGCAGTACTTC; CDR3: CARVGGLAVYEQYF
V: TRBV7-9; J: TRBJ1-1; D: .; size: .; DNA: TGTGCCAGCAGTGGAGGTCCGACAAACACTGAAGCTTTCTTT; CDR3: CASSGGPTNTEAFF
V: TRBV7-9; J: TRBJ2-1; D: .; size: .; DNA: TGTGCCAGCAGGGGCCCCGTCAATGAGCAGTTCTTC; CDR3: CASRGPVNEQFF
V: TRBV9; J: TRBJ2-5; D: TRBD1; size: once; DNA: TGTGCCAGCAGCATAAGACAGGGGGTGGAGACCCAGTACTTC; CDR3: CASSIRQGVETQYF
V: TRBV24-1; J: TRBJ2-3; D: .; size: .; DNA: TGTGCCACCAGTGATTTATCGAGCACAGATACGCAGTATTTT; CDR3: CATSDLSSTDTQYF
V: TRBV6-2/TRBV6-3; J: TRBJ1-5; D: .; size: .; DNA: TGTGCCAGCAGTTACGCATTTCGGGGTGGGGATCAGCCCCAGCATTTT; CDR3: CASSYAFRGGDQPQHF
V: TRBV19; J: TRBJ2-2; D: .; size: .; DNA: TGTGCCAGTAGCCTGGGTCCGCGGGGATACACCGGGGAGCTGTTTTTT; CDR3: CASSLGPRGYTGELFF
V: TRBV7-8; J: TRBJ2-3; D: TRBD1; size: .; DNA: TGTGCCAGCAGCCCGTTCCGGGACAGGAGTTACACAGATACGCAGTATTTT; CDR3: CASSPFRDRSYTDTQYF
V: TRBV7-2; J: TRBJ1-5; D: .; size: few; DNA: TGTGCCAGCAGCCTCCCAGTTAACGACAGATCCGATCAGCCCCAGCATTTT; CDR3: CASSLPVNDRSDQPQHF
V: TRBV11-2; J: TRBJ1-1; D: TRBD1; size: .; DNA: TGTGCCAGCAGCAGTTCGGACAGGGGGACGTTTGAAGCTTTCTTT; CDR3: CASSSSDRGTFEAFF
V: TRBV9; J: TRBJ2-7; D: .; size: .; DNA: TGTGCCAGCAGCGTAGGAGGGGACAACTACGAGCAGTACTTC; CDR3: CASSVGGDNYEQYF
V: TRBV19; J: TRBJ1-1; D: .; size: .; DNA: TGTGCCAGTAGTATAGCTGGGGGCGCGGGCATGAACACTGAAGCTTTCTTT; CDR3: CASSIAGGAGMNTEAFF
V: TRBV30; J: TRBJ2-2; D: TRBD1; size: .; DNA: TGTGCCGGCAAACAGGGGGCAACCGGGGAGCTGTTTTTT; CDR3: CAGKQGATGELFF
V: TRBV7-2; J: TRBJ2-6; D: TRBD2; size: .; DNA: TGTGCCAGCAGCCTGAGCGGGAGTTCTGGGGCCAACGTCCTGACTTTC; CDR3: CASSLSGSSGANVLTF
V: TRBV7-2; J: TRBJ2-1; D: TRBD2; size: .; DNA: TGTGCCAGCAGCTTAGCCGGGGCTAGCGGGGAGCAGTTCTTC; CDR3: CASSLAGASGEQFF
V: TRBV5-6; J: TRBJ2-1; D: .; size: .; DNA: TGTGCCAGCAGCTCCAGAAACTACAATGAGCAGTTCTTC; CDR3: CASSSRNYNEQFF
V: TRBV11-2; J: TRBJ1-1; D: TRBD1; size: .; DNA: TGTGCCAGCTCCGGGACAGGGGGCCCTGAAGCTTTCTTT; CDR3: CASSGTGGPEAFF
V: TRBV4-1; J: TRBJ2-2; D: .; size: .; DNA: TGCGCCAGCAGCCAAGAGGTCGGGGGAGCTCGGGAGCTGTTTTTT; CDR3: CASSQEVGGARELFF
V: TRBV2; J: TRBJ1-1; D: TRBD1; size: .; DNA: TGTGCCAGCAGGAAGGAGGGGGCGACTGAAGCTTTCTTT; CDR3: CASRKEGATEAFF
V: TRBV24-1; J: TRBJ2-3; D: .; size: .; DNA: TGTGCCACCAGTGAGGCGGGCACAGATACGCAGTATTTT; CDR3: CATSEAGTDTQYF
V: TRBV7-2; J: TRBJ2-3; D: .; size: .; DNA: TGTGCCAGCAGCTTAGATGGCCTAGCTGGACGCACAGATACGCAGTATTTT; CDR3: CASSLDGLAGRTDTQYF
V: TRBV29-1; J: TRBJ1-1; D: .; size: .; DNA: TGCAGCGTTAGCCTTCTGGGGCGGACGAACACTGAAGCTTTCTTT; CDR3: CSVSLLGRTNTEAFF
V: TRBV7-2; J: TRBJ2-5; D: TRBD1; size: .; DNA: TGTGCCAGCAGCTTAGGGCGACAGGGAATACAAGAGACCCAGTACTTC; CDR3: CASSLGRQGIQETQYF
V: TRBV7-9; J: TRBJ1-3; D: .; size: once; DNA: TGTGCCACCCCCAAAGCCGGGACATATGACTCTGGAAACACCATATATTTT; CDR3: CATPKAGTYDSGNTIYF
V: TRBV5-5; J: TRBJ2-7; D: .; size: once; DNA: TGTGCCAGCAGCTCAGCCGGGACAACTTCCTACGAGCAGTACTTC; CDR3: CASSSAGTTSYEQYF